A selection of T cell receptor beta chains follows, all from one sample in a study of identifying expanded T cells in peripheral blood. Repertoires were generated with immunoSEQ multiplex PCR, while TCRdb's copy carries only in-frame clones and drops some. The table records roughly 90,000 clones, 80% to 90% of them present only once. Sequenced sample: blood. The source is a person aged 18 to 75 in good health. Each CDR3 is given with its conserved first and last residue. Each record gives: V gene, CDR3 protein.

TRBV6-5,CASSSLTGGYTF
TRBV2,CASSSTGGNTEAFF
TRBV5-4,CASSLKSGKEGKNIQYF
TRBV27,CASSPGVGSNQPQHF
TRBV5-1,CASGVWGAENTEAFF
TRBV7-9,CASSPSTGTRAFF
TRBV7-8,CASSLGPAGRFNEKLFF
TRBV2,CASRLQGGSNTGELFF
TRBV29-1,CSVASGGYSYGYTF
TRBV6-5,CASSYGTGGTDTQYF
TRBV30,CAWSGGNYGYTF
TRBV7-2,CASSSGNREKLFF
TRBV27,CASMKGWNTEAFF
TRBV7-9,CASSLARPYSGGRLNEQFF
TRBV4-3,CASSQDSGGGCRRTDTQYF
TRBV19,CASTELGGKADTQYF
TRBV6-1,CASSEVQWGRRSTEAFF
TRBV5-1,CASSLEGQKTFF
TRBV5-1,CASSLEAGGTTDTQYF
TRBV5-6,CASSPGDTEAFF
TRBV7-2,CASSLTGGSGNTIYF
TRBV7-9,CASSVYNEQFF
TRBV5-6,CASRVAGRQDEQFF
TRBV7-3,CASSLSRQGDGYTF
TRBV2,CASSESEADSYNSPLHF
TRBV7-3,CASSLEEETSYEQYF
TRBV18,CASSPYGTPAGANVLTF
TRBV12-5,CASGRGGGLPQHF
TRBV19,CASRSDRQSGNTIYF
TRBV7-3,CASSLTNTGELFF
TRBV10-3,CAIRETPGEVGNTEAFF
TRBV6-6,CASRGVFGINTEAFF
TRBV2,CASSEVGSGIYEQYF
TRBV30,CAGGAGLGYTF
TRBV11-2,CASSLGHRSNTEAFF